This TCR beta chain was documented in a study of regulatory T cells in long-lasting Graves disease (dated by TCRdb to the early 2020s). For the study in its entirety: Persistent Graves' disease was defined as persistently positive TSH receptor autoantibodies together with antithyroid drug treatment for over 5 years. Peripheral blood TCR sequencing and RNA sequencing compared persistent Graves' disease patients with newly diagnosed Graves' disease patients. The study was conducted in China and was registered as a clinical trial. TCR sequencing covered 13 persistent and about 20 newly diagnosed Graves' disease patients, some 35 samples in total. On average, persistent Graves' disease patients in the clinical cohort had been on antithyroid drugs for around 9.5 years.

CDR1 and CDR2, per the germline V gene (reference sequence), are LNHNV and YYDKDF. V and J are truncated by 5 bases and 5 bases respectively, leaving an intervening sequence of 10 bases. CDR3 length: 12 amino acids, cysteine to phenylalanine. The entry retains the CDR3 DNA only, 36 bases that are in frame from base 1. This clonotype came up a few times. Its antigen is unknown. Per-base quality was not reported, and no clone a single base away is much larger than it. In light of the paper, this sample's time point label describes: persistent/refractory GD, antithyroid drugs over 5 years with positive TRAb. For both TCR sequencing and RNA sequencing, RNA was extracted from PBMCs using TRIzol. Graves' disease was diagnosed according to American Thyroid Association guidelines. The patients came from an endocrinology department in Xi'an, China. From each patient, 7.5 to 9.5 milliliters of peripheral blood was collected into an EDTA anticoagulant tube. Ficoll Paque Plus density gradient separation was used to isolate PBMCs, and no further T cell sorting was done. An Agilent 2100 Bioanalyzer and agarose gel were used to check RNA quality, while a NanoDrop 2000 measured RNA concentration.

Libraries came from multiplex PCR. The instrument was an Illumina HiSeq 4000. TCR beta libraries were built with iRepertoire HTBI primers and Arm-PCR amplification of CDR3 regions. PCR products were gel purified before sequencing. On the study's bioinformatics: Across samples, 60 to 70 TRBV and roughly 15 TRBJ segments were identified and used for gene usage analysis of CDR3 amino acid clonotypes. COPE and FqMerger were used to merge filtered high-quality paired reads into contigs. Contigs were aligned with BLAST to IMGT TRBV, TRBD and TRBJ reference genes, and CDR3 was defined per IMGT. Any clonotype with a frequency above 0.1% was counted as a highly expanded clone. Shannon entropy served as the measure of repertoire diversity, while the Gini coefficient captured V-J evenness. Clonotypes shared by more than one individual were considered public. TCRdb trimmed the raw reads at Q25, called clones with MiXCR and kept productive beta chains. Merged by CDR3 protein, the rows form single entries marked with the most common genes and DNA. TCRdb, rather than the study authors, made the V and J calls. In all, the sample holds 400,000 to 450,000 distinct CDR3 sequences, and about 20% of those were seen once. Of the sample, approximately 28% falls within the top ten clones.

What the research found in general, with its limitations: A larger number of public clonotypes was shared among persistent patients (around 3,000) than among newly diagnosed patients (over 850). Sequencing and analysis were restricted to the TCR beta chain. Only peripheral blood was studied, because thyroid tissue, the primary lesion, was inaccessible. Preferential use of TRBV28, TRBJ1-2 and TRBJ2-5 was observed in persistent disease, whereas TRBV20-1 and TRBJ2-1 were favored in newly diagnosed disease. Compared with newly diagnosed patients, persistent Graves' disease patients had lower TCR Shannon entropy and fewer highly expanded clones, which suggests clonal expansion. The authors acknowledged the small sample size as a limitation that may reduce accuracy.

This receptor chain uses TRBV15 and TRBJ2-7; the D gene is perhaps TRBD2, from 5 matching bases. This receptor was obtained from a female donor with Graves disease. This sample comprised peripheral blood mononuclear cells (PBMCs), obtained when the disease was refractory, from a patient treated with antithyroid drugs. The nucleotide sequence is TGTGCCACCAGCGTATATAGCGACGAGCAGTACTTC. Its translation is CATSVYSDEQYF.